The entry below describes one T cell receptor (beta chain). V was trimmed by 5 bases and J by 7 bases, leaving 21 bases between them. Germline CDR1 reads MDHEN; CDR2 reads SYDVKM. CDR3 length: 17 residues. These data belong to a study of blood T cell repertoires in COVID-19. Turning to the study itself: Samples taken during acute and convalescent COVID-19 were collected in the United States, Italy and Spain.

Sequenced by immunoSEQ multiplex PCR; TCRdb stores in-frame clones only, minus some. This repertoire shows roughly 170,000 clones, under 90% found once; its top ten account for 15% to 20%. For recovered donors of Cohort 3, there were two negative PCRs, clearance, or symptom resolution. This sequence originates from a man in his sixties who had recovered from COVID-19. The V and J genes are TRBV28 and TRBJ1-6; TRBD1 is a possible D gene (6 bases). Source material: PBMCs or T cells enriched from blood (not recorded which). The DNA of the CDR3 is TGTGCCAGCAGTACCTCCGGGACACCAAGTCCCAATTCACCCCTCCACTTT. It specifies CASSTSGTPSPNSPLHF.